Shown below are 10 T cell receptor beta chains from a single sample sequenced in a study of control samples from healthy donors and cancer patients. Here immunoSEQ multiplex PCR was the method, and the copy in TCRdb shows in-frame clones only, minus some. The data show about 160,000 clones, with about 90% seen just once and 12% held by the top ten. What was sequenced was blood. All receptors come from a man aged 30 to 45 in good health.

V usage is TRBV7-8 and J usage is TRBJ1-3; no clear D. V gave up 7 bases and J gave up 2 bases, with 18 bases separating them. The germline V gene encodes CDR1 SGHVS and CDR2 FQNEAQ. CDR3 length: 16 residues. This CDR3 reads CASTPWEGKPGNTIYF. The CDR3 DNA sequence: TGTGCCAGCACCCCTTGGGAGGGAAAACCTGGAAACACCATATATTTT.

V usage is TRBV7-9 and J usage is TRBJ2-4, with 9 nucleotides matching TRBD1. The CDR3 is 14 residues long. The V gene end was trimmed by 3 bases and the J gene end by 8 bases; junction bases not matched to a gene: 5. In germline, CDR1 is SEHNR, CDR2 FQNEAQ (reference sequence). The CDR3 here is CASSFGTGWDIQYF. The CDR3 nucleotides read TGTGCCAGCAGCTTCGGGACAGGGTGGGACATTCAGTACTTC.

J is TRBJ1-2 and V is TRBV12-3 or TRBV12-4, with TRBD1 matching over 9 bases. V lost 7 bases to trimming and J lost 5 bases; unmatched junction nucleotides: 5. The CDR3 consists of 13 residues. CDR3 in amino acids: CASTIGQGYGYTF. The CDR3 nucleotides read TGTGCCAGCACCATAGGACAGGGGTATGGCTACACCTTC.

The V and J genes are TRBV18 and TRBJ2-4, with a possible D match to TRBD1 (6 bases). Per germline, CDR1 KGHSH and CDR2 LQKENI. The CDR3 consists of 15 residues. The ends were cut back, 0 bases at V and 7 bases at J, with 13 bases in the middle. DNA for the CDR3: TGTGCCAGCTCACCACCTGGACAGCCTCTGAACATTCAGTACTTC. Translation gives CASSPPGQPLNIQYF. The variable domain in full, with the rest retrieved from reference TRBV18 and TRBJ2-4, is NAGVMQNPRHLVRRRGQEARLRCSPMKGHSHVYWYRQLPEEGLKFMVYLQKENIIDESGMPKERFSAEFPKEGPSILRIQQVVRGDSAAYFCASSPPGQPLNIQYFGAGTRLSVL.

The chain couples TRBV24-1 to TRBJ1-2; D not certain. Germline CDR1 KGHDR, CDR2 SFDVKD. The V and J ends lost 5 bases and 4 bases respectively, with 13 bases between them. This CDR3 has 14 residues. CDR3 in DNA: TGTGCCACCAGTGGGGCCAGCGAACCCTATGGCTACACCTTC. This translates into CATSGASEPYGYTF.

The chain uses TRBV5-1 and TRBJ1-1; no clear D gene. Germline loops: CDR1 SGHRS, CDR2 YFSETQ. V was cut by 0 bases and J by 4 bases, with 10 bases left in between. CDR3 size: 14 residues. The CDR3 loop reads CASSLDGSITEAFF. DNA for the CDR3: TGCGCCAGCAGCTTGGACGGCTCCATCACTGAAGCTTTCTTT.

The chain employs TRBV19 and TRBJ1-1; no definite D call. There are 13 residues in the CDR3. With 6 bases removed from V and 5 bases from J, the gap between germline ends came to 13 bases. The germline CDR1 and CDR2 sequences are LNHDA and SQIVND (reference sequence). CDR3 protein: CASRTGRVTEAFF. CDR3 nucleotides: TGTGCCAGTAGAACCGGGCGGGTTACTGAAGCTTTCTTT.

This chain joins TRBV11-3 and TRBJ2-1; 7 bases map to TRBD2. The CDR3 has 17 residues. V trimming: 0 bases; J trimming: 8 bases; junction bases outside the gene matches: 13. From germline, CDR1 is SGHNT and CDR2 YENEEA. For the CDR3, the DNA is TGTGCCAGCAGCTTAGATTGGGCTAGCGGAGGTACGGATGAGCAGTTCTTC. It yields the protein CASSLDWASGGTDEQFF.

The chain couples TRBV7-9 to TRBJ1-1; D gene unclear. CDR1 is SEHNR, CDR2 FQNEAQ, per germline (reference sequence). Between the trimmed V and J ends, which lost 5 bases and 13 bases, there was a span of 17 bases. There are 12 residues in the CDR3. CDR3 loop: CASSNTGVQDFF. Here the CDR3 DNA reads TGTGCCAGCAGCAATACGGGCGTTCAGGATTTCTTT. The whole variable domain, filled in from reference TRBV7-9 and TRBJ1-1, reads DTGVSQNPRHKITKRGQNVTFRCDPISEHNRLYWYRQTLGQGPEFLTYFQNEAQLEKSRLLSDRFSAERPKGSFSTLEIQRTEQGDSAMYLCASSNTGVQDFFGQGTRLTVV.

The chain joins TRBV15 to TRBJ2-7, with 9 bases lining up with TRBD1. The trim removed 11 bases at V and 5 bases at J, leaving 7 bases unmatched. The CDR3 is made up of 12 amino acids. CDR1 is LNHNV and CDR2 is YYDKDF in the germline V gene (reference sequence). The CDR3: CAADRGINEQYF. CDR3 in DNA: TGTGCCGCCGACAGGGGGATCAACGAGCAGTACTTC.